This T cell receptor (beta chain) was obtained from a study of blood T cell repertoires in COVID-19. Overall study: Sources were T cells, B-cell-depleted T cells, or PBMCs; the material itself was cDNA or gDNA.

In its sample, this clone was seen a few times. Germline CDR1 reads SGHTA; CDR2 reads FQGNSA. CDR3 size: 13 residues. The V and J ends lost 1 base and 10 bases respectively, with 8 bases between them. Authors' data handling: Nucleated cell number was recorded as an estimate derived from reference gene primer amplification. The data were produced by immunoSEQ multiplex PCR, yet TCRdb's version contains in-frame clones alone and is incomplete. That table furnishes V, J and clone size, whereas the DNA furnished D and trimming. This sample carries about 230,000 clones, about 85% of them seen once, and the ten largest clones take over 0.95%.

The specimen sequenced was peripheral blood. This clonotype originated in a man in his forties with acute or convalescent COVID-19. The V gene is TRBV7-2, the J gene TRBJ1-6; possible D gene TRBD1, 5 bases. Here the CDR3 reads CASSLDNRSPLHF. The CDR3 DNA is TGTGCCAGCAGCTTAGATAACAGGTCACCCCTCCACTTT.